A selection of T cell receptor beta chains follows, all from one sample in a study of blood T cells in healthy people across ages. TCRdb independently ran MiXCR on the 5' RACE reads; one entry per CDR3 protein. This sample has approximately 830,000 distinct CDR3 sequences, with under 80% found just once. Sequencing was done on a sample of blood. The receptors stem from a man aged 25 to 40 in good health. CDR3s include the opening cysteine and the closing phenylalanine or tryptophan. A D gene is named only where the DNA matches it firmly. The size field is filled for only some rows; it gives once, few, many or a size class.

j_call v_call clone_size d_call cdr3_aa cdr3_nt
TRBJ2-1 TRBV20-1 NA TRBD2 CSAVAGGWDEQFF TGCAGTGCTGTAGCGGGCGGTTGGGATGAGCAGTTCTTC
TRBJ1-1 TRBV27 NA TRBD1 CASSLFSGSHLRGRSTEAFF TGTGCCAGCAGTTTATTCTCGGGATCCCATCTCAGGGGGCGAAGCACTGAAGCTTTCTTT
TRBJ2-7 TRBV3-1 few TRBD2 CASISGGGQQYF TGTGCCAGCATCTCCGGCGGGGGGCAGCAGTACTTC
TRBJ2-1 TRBV28 NA TRBD2 CASSLSGLAGGPTNEQFF TGTGCCAGCAGCCTCTCGGGACTAGCGGGGGGGCCTACCAATGAGCAGTTCTTC
TRBJ1-2 TRBV7-2 NA NA CASSSETLRRRNYTF TGTGCCAGCAGCTCCGAGACCCTCCGACGACGAAACTACACCTTC
TRBJ2-3 TRBV24-1 many NA CATSDPGGRSTDTQYF TGTGCCACCAGTGATCCCGGGGGCAGGAGCACAGATACGCAGTATTTT
TRBJ1-5 TRBV15 NA NA CATSRGAFDQPQHF TGTGCCACCAGCAGAGGGGCCTTCGATCAGCCCCAGCATTTT
TRBJ2-1 TRBV13 NA TRBD2 CASSTGLAGVLDEQFF TGTGCCAGCAGCACGGGACTAGCGGGGGTTTTGGATGAGCAGTTCTTC
TRBJ2-7 TRBV27 NA TRBD1 CASQGQLEYEQYF TGTGCCAGCCAGGGACAGTTGGAATACGAGCAGTACTTC
TRBJ2-7 TRBV4-1 NA NA CASSQIGRGYEQYF TGCGCCAGCAGCCAGATAGGACGGGGATACGAGCAGTACTTC
TRBJ2-1 TRBV28 NA TRBD2 CASSPRGSGGENEQFF TGTGCCAGCAGTCCGCGCGGCAGCGGGGGGGAAAATGAGCAGTTCTTC
TRBJ1-4 TRBV28 NA NA CASKSLGVPNEKLFF TGTGCCAGCAAATCCCTCGGGGTTCCTAATGAAAAACTGTTTTTT
TRBJ2-3 TRBV7-9 NA TRBD2 CASRSGSGGYTDTQYF TGTGCCAGCAGGTCCGGTAGCGGGGGGTACACAGATACGCAGTATTTT
TRBJ2-7 TRBV20-1 few NA CSARVAGALTEQYF TGCAGTGCTAGAGTAGCTGGGGCCCTTACCGAGCAGTACTTC
TRBJ2-1 TRBV6-2/TRBV6-3 NA NA CASSPGTLSYNEQFF TGTGCCAGCAGTCCCGGGACGCTCTCCTACAATGAGCAGTTCTTC
TRBJ2-1 TRBV29-1 NA TRBD2 CSVGRGVIGDEQFF TGCAGCGTCGGGCGGGGGGTCATTGGGGATGAGCAGTTCTTC
TRBJ1-4 TRBV4-3 NA TRBD1 CASSHETGSNEKLFF TGCGCCAGCAGCCATGAGACAGGGTCGAATGAAAAACTGTTTTTT
TRBJ2-3 TRBV6-2/TRBV6-3 NA TRBD1 CASSYPNRGRVADTQYF TGTGCCAGCAGTTACCCCAACAGGGGGCGCGTCGCAGATACGCAGTATTTT
TRBJ2-3 TRBV4-3 few TRBD2 CASSQSAGGPIDTQYF TGCGCCAGCAGCCAATCAGCGGGGGGGCCGATAGATACGCAGTATTTT
TRBJ2-5 TRBV4-1 few NA CASSQVPGGAWQETQYF TGCGCCAGCAGCCAGGTCCCCGGGGGAGCTTGGCAAGAGACCCAGTACTTC
TRBJ1-5 TRBV20-1 NA NA CSARESLGGNQPQHF TGCAGTGCTAGAGAATCTCTGGGTGGCAATCAGCCCCAGCATTTT
TRBJ2-7 TRBV7-9 few NA CASSSRFSYEQYF TGTGCCAGCAGCTCCCGGTTCTCCTACGAGCAGTACTTC
TRBJ1-3 TRBV6-5 NA NA CASTPGTSPGNTIYF TGTGCCAGCACTCCCGGTACCTCTCCGGGAAACACCATATATTTT
TRBJ1-2 TRBV6-5 NA NA CASSYTSGGDEGNDYGYTF TGTGCCAGCAGTTACACAAGTGGAGGGGATGAGGGTAATGACTATGGCTACACCTTC
TRBJ2-1 TRBV10-3 NA TRBD2 CAISEGLADNEQFF TGTGCCATCAGTGAGGGACTAGCGGACAATGAGCAGTTCTTC
TRBJ1-1 TRBV10-3 NA NA CAISESARTDEAFF TGTGCCATCAGTGAGTCGGCCAGGACCGATGAAGCTTTCTTT
TRBJ1-2 TRBV9 NA NA CASRDSFVQARGGYTF TGTGCCAGCAGGGACTCCTTTGTCCAAGCCCGCGGAGGCTACACCTTC
TRBJ1-2 TRBV27 NA NA CASSLYGAGYGYTF TGTGCCAGCAGTTTATACGGGGCGGGGTATGGCTACACCTTC
TRBJ2-3 TRBV7-9 NA TRBD2 CASSSSGAGGLSTDTQYF TGTGCCAGCAGCTCCAGCGGAGCGGGGGGCCTTAGCACAGATACGCAGTATTTT
TRBJ2-1 TRBV7-2 NA TRBD2 CASSLELAGVYSYNEQFF TGTGCCAGCAGCTTAGAACTAGCGGGGGTATACTCCTACAATGAGCAGTTCTTC
TRBJ2-3 TRBV10-3 once TRBD2 CATASGVTTDTQYF TGTGCCACCGCTAGCGGGGTCACCACAGATACGCAGTATTTT
TRBJ2-5 TRBV11-2 NA TRBD1 CASSPPTGYWVGTQYF TGTGCCAGCAGCCCGCCGACAGGGTACTGGGTAGGGACCCAGTACTTC
TRBJ2-1 TRBV4-2 NA TRBD2 CASSQLAGGDEQFF TGTGCCAGCAGCCAACTAGCGGGGGGGGATGAGCAGTTCTTC
TRBJ1-5 TRBV9 NA NA CASSVGQLGQPQHF TGTGCCAGCAGCGTAGGGCAACTTGGGCAGCCCCAGCATTTT
TRBJ2-1 TRBV30 NA NA CAWSVGSVPSYNEQFF TGTGCCTGGAGTGTGGGTTCAGTGCCCTCCTACAATGAGCAGTTCTTC
TRBJ2-3 TRBV28 NA NA CASSFGTTQYF TGTGCCAGCAGTTTTGGGACCACGCAGTATTTT
TRBJ2-4 TRBV2 once TRBD2 CASSAGTSKRENIQYF TGTGCCAGCAGTGCCGGGACTAGTAAGCGTGAAAACATTCAGTACTTC
TRBJ2-1 TRBV27 NA TRBD2 CASRPSGGMNEQFF TGTGCCAGCCGCCCTAGCGGGGGAATGAATGAGCAGTTCTTC
TRBJ2-1 TRBV6-5 NA TRBD2 CASSYLSSGAGGNEQFF TGTGCCAGCAGTTACCTGTCTAGCGGGGCAGGAGGTAATGAGCAGTTCTTC
TRBJ2-4 TRBV7-2 NA NA CASSPLRGQDIQYF TGTGCCAGCAGCCCACTCCGGGGGCAGGACATTCAGTACTTC